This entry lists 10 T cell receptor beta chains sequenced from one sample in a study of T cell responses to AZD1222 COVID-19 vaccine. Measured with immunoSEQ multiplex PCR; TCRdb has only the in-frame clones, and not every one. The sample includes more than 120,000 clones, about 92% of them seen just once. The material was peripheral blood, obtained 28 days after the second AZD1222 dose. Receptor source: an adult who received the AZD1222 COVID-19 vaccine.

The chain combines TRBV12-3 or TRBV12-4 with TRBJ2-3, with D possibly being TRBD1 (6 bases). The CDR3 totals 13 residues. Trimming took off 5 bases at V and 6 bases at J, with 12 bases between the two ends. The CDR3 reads CASSKQGFDTQYF. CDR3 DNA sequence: TGTGCCAGCAGTAAACAGGGCTTCGATACGCAGTATTTT.

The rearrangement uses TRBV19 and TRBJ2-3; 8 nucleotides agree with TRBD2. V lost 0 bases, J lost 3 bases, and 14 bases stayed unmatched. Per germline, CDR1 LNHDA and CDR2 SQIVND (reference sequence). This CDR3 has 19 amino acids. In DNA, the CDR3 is TGTGCCAGTAGTATAGAATTCGGGTTACTAGCGGACCCGACAGATACGCAGTATTTT. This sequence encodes CASSIEFGLLADPTDTQYF. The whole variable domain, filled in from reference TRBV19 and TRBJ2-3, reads DGGITQSPKYLFRKEGQNVTLSCEQNLNHDAMYWYRQDPGQGLRLIYYSQIVNDFQKGDIAEGYSVSREKKESFPLTVTSAQKNPTAFYLCASSIEFGLLADPTDTQYFGPGTRLTVL.

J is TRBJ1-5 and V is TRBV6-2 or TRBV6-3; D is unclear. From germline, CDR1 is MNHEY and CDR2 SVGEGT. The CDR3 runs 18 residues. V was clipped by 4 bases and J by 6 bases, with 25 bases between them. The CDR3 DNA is TGTGCCAGCAGTTTCGAACCCGGTTCTTATGCAACACGTCAGCCCCAGCATTTT. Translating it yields CASSFEPGSYATRQPQHF.

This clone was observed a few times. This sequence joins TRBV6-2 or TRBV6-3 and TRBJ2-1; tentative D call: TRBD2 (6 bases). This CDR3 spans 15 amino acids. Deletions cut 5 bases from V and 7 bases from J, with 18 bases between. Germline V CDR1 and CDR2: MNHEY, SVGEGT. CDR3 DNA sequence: TGTGCCAGCAGTCTAGTGGGACTCCCGGGGAATGAGCAGTTCTTC. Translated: CASSLVGLPGNEQFF.

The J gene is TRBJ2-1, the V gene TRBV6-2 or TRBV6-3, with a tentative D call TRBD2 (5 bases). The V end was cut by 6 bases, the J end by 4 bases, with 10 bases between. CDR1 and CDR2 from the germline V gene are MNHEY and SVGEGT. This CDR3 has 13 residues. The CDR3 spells CASSPGEYNEQFF. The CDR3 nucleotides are TGTGCCAGCAGCCCTGGGGAGTACAATGAGCAGTTCTTC.

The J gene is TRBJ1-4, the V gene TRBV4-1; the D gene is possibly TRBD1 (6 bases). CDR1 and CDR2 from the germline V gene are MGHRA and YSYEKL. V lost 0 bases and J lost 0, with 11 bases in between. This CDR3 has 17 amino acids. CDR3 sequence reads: CASSQEGHLSTNEKLFF. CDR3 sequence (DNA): TGCGCCAGCAGCCAAGAGGGACACCTATCAACTAATGAAAAACTGTTTTTT.

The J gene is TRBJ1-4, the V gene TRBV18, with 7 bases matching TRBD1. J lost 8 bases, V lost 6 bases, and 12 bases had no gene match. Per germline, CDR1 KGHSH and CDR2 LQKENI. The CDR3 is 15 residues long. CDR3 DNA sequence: TGTGCCAGCTCGCAAGGGACAGATCGGGGGGAAAAACTGTTTTTT. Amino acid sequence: CASSQGTDRGEKLFF.

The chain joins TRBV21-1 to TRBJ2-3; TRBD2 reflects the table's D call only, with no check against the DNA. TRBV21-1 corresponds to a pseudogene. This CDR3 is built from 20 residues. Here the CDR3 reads CASSKGGLAGEGGGTDTQYF. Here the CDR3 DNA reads TGTGCCAGCAGCAAAGGCGGGCTAGCGGGAGAGGGGGGTGGCACAGATACGCAGTATTTT.

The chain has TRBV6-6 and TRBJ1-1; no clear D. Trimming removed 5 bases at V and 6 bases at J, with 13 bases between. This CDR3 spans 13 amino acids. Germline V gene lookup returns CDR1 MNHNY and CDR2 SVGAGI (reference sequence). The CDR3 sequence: CASSPREWAEAFF. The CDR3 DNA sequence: TGTGCCAGCAGTCCCCGGGAGTGGGCTGAAGCTTTCTTT.

The CDR3 spells CASSLSRFNTEAFF. Written as DNA, the CDR3 is TGCGCCAGCAGCCTAAGCCGTTTCAACACTGAAGCTTTCTTT. This chain uses TRBV4-3 with TRBJ1-1, with no clear D. CDR1 is LGHNA, CDR2 YSLEER, per germline. The V gene lost 4 bases and the J gene lost 2 bases, with 11 bases spanning the gap. The CDR3 runs 14 residues.